The next 29 T cell receptor beta chains were all read from a single sample in a study of persistence of HIV-infected CD4 T cells. Cells were stimulated nonspecifically with anti-CD3/anti-CD28 magnetic beads. CD4+ T cells upregulating both CD40 ligand and CD69 were sorted as responding cells. This was the immunoSEQ version 4 assay in survey mode. Data came from immunoSEQ multiplex PCR; TCRdb stores just in-frame clones and leaves some out. This sample has more than 30,000 clones, with over 80% found just once. These receptors' targets are unknown. The specimen comprised CD4+ T cells sorted from PBMCs after approximately 20-hour stimulation, sampled from a patient who received antiretroviral therapy. These receptor sequences come from an adult man with HIV who was CMV-seropositive.

The chain uses TRBV29-1 and TRBJ2-7, with unresolved D. Deletions cut 5 bases from V and 3 bases from J, with 14 bases between. This CDR3 region has 13 residues. CDR1 SQVTM and CDR2 ANQGSEA come from the germline V gene. The CDR3 here is CSVRKDRGYEQYF. DNA for the CDR3: TGCAGCGTTAGGAAGGACCGAGGCTACGAGCAGTACTTC.

The genes are TRBV27 and TRBJ1-1; D is possibly TRBD1 (5 bases). Trimming left V 2 bases short and J 2 bases short, with 9 bases between. This CDR3 comprises 14 residues. The germline gives CDR1 MNHEY, CDR2 SMNVEV (reference sequence). In DNA, the CDR3 is TGTGCCAGCAGTTTAAGGCAGGGAAACACTGAAGCTTTCTTT. Translated, it gives CASSLRQGNTEAFF.

This chain uses TRBV19 with TRBJ2-2; 9 positions match TRBD1. With 7 bases clipped from V and 5 bases from J, the junction kept 11 bases outside the gene matches. The CDR3 sequence is 16 residues long. CDR1 and CDR2 from the germline V gene are LNHDA and SQIVND (reference sequence). The CDR3 protein is CASTLWGTGTTGELFF. DNA for the CDR3: TGTGCCAGTACCCTCTGGGGGACAGGGACAACCGGGGAGCTGTTTTTT.

This rearrangement joins TRBV7-2 to TRBJ2-7; D might be TRBD2 (6 bases). The germline V and J ends were trimmed by 2 bases and 4 bases, with 12 bases remaining between them. The CDR3 has 14 residues. Germline CDR1 and CDR2: SGHTA and FQGNSA. This chain's CDR3 is CASSLNPGRYEQYF. CDR3 DNA: TGTGCCAGCAGCTTAAATCCGGGGAGGTACGAGCAGTACTTC. The variable domain in full, with the rest retrieved from reference TRBV7-2 and TRBJ2-7, is GAGVSQSPSNKVTEKGKDVELRCDPISGHTALYWYRQSLGQGLEFLIYFQGNSAPDKSGLPSDRFSAERTGGSVSTLTIQRTQQEDSAVYLCASSLNPGRYEQYFGPGTRLTVT.

This clone was observed once. This chain links TRBV19 with TRBJ1-5; possibly TRBD1 for D (5 bases). Trimming removed 3 bases at V and 0 bases at J, with 12 bases between. Germline V CDR1 and CDR2: LNHDA, SQIVND (reference sequence). This CDR3 spans 16 amino acids. In nucleotides, the CDR3 is TGTGCCAGTAGTATTAGTGGGGGTCCTAGCAATCAGCCCCAGCATTTT. Its translation: CASSISGGPSNQPQHF.

The table lists this clone with a few counts. The chain joins TRBV5-6 to TRBJ1-5, with 7 bases identical to TRBD1. With V trimmed by 4 bases and J by 0 bases, 7 bases remained unmatched. Germline V lookup: CDR1 SGHDT, CDR2 YYEEEE. The CDR3 is 16 residues long. CDR3 sequence: CASSPYRGRSNQPQHF. The DNA of the CDR3 is TGTGCCAGCAGCCCATACAGGGGACGTAGCAATCAGCCCCAGCATTTT. The whole variable domain, remainder taken from reference TRBV5-6 and TRBJ1-5, is DAGVTQSPTHLIKTRGQQVTLRCSPKSGHDTVSWYQQALGQGPQFIFQYYEEEERQRGNFPDRFSGHQFPNYSSELNVNALLLGDSALYLCASSPYRGRSNQPQHFGDGTRLSIL.

The chain uses TRBV7-2 and TRBJ2-7, with 11 bases aligning to TRBD2. From germline, CDR1 is SGHTA and CDR2 FQGNSA. CDR3 size: 15 residues. V shed 5 bases, J shed 3 bases, and the junction held 6 bases outside the gene matches. The CDR3 is CASSGGLAGYYEQYF. The DNA of the CDR3 is TGTGCCAGCAGCGGAGGACTAGCGGGCTACTACGAGCAGTACTTC.

The table lists this clone with a count of one. The chain recombines TRBV5-1 with TRBJ2-7, with 9 bases that match TRBD1. The V and J ends lost 0 bases and 4 bases, in that order; junction bases with no gene match: 8. CDR3 length: 16 residues. CDR1 is SGHRS, CDR2 YFSETQ, per germline. The CDR3 is CASSLALGQGTYEQYF. CDR3 DNA: TGCGCCAGCAGCTTGGCCCTGGGACAGGGCACGTACGAGCAGTACTTC.

V gene TRBV7-2 combines with J gene TRBJ2-1; D unclear. Between the trimmed V and J ends, which lost 8 bases and 0 bases, there was a span of 14 bases. Germline V CDR1 and CDR2: SGHTA, FQGNSA. CDR3 length: 15 residues. This CDR3 reads CASSDDLPSYNEQFF. The CDR3 DNA sequence: TGTGCCAGCTCCGACGATTTGCCCTCCTACAATGAGCAGTTCTTC.

This clone was recorded a few times. V gene TRBV5-6 combines with J gene TRBJ1-1; no reliable D call. This CDR3 spans 13 amino acids. The V end lost 1 base, the J end lost 1 base, and 5 bases lay between the germline ends. Germline-derived CDR1 and CDR2 are SGHDT and YYEEEE. The CDR3 coding sequence is TGTGCCAGCAGCTTGCGGGGGAACACTGAAGCTTTCTTT. Amino acid sequence: CASSLRGNTEAFF.

The chain couples TRBV4-3 to TRBJ2-1; TRBD2 matches at 10 bases. This CDR3 has 13 amino acids. With 4 bases clipped from V and 9 bases from J, the junction kept 3 bases outside the gene matches. Germline V gene sequence: CDR1 LGHNA, CDR2 YSLEER. The CDR3 loop reads CASSLRTSGEQFF. CDR3 in DNA: TGCGCCAGCAGCCTCAGGACTAGCGGTGAGCAGTTCTTC.

The chain uses TRBV4-3 and TRBJ1-3; D is unclear. Germline V gives CDR1 LGHNA, CDR2 YSLEER. V gave up 1 base and J gave up 0 bases, with 7 bases separating them. The CDR3 is 15 residues long. The CDR3 loop is CASSQGILSGNTIYF. The CDR3 coding sequence is TGCGCCAGCAGCCAAGGTATCCTCTCTGGAAACACCATATATTTT.

A few counts support this clone. The same CDR3 arises from other DNA sequences in this sample as well. The chain is built from TRBV27 and TRBJ1-1; 7 bases map to TRBD1. Germline assignment: CDR1 MNHEY and CDR2 SMNVEV (reference sequence). There are 14 residues in the CDR3. V trimming: 5 bases; J trimming: 1 base; junction bases outside the gene matches: 4. Written as DNA, the CDR3 is TGTGCCAGCAGTCAGAGACAGGGGAACACTGAAGCTTTCTTT. Its translation is CASSQRQGNTEAFF.

CDR3 protein: CAISEQGGTGTEAFF. CDR3 coding DNA: TGTGCCATCAGTGAACAGGGGGGTACGGGCACTGAAGCTTTCTTT. This sequence joins TRBV10-3 and TRBJ1-1; 8 bases are a match to TRBD1. This CDR3 is 15 amino acids long. From germline, CDR1 is ENHRY and CDR2 SYGVKD. J was trimmed by 4 bases and V by 3 bases; bases with no gene match: 7.

The chain employs TRBV5-1 and TRBJ2-1, with D perhaps assigned TRBD1 or TRBD2 (5 bases each). Germline loops: CDR1 SGHRS, CDR2 YFSETQ. V was cut by 3 bases and J by 4 bases, with 14 bases left in between. The CDR3 is 15 amino acids. The CDR3: CASSSGTVTYNEQFF. In DNA form, the CDR3 reads TGCGCCAGCAGCTCTGGGACGGTAACATACAATGAGCAGTTCTTC.

The chain joins TRBV7-2 to TRBJ2-1; 12 positions agree with TRBD2. CDR1 SGHTA and CDR2 FQGNSA come from the germline V gene. With 2 bases clipped from V and 9 bases from J, the junction kept 5 bases outside the gene matches. The CDR3 has 15 residues. CDR3 amino acids: CASSLLELAGGEQFF. CDR3 in DNA: TGTGCCAGCAGCTTACTTGAACTAGCGGGGGGTGAGCAGTTCTTC.

V gene TRBV25-1 combines with J gene TRBJ1-2, with no clear D. Germline-derived CDR1 and CDR2 are MGHDK and SYGVNS. The CDR3 sequence is 11 residues long. The V and J ends lost 5 bases and 7 bases respectively, with 8 bases between them. CDR3 sequence: CASSRGTGYTF. The CDR3 DNA follows: TGTGCCAGCAGTCGGGGTACTGGCTACACCTTC.

In DNA form, the CDR3 reads TGTGCCAGCAGTTACTCTAGGGGCAGGGATCAGCCCCAGCATTTT. It yields the protein CASSYSRGRDQPQHF. The chain recombines TRBV6-5 with TRBJ1-5, with D tentatively TRBD1 (5 bases). Germline lookup yields CDR1 MNHEY and CDR2 SVGAGI. Trimming took off 0 bases at V and 5 bases at J, with 11 bases between the two ends. The CDR3 runs 15 residues.

The rearrangement uses TRBV19 and TRBJ2-7, with 8 bases identical to TRBD1. This CDR3 comprises 15 residues. Unmatched junction bases numbered 8, after V lost 6 bases and J lost 1 base. Germline V gives CDR1 LNHDA, CDR2 SQIVND (reference sequence). The CDR3 DNA sequence: TGTGCCAGTAGCTACGACAGGGGCCCTTCCTACGAGCAGTACTTC. Amino acids: CASSYDRGPSYEQYF.

This CDR3 is CASSWWREANQPQHF. Written as DNA, the CDR3 is TGTGCCAGCAGCTGGTGGAGGGAGGCCAATCAGCCCCAGCATTTT. This chain joins TRBV6-5 and TRBJ1-5, with D uncertain. From germline, CDR1 is MNHEY and CDR2 SVGAGI. The CDR3 is made up of 15 amino acids. The ends were cut back, 6 bases at V and 3 bases at J, with 15 bases in the middle.

The chain recombines TRBV30 with TRBJ2-7, with 7 bases lining up with TRBD2. Germline lookup yields CDR1 GTSNPN and CDR2 SVGIG (reference sequence). This CDR3 contains 14 residues. With V trimmed by 2 bases and J by 4 bases, 8 bases remained unmatched. The DNA for the CDR3 is TGTGCCTGGAGTAAGAGTGGCGGGGGATACGAGCAGTACTTC. As protein: CAWSKSGGGYEQYF.

V usage is TRBV30 and J usage is TRBJ1-3; D is possibly TRBD1 (6 bases). The germline V gene encodes CDR1 GTSNPN and CDR2 SVGIG (reference sequence). This CDR3 contains 15 residues. The V end was cut by 3 bases, the J end by 0 bases, with 12 bases between. The CDR3 loop reads CAWSGQFFSGNTIYF. Written as DNA, the CDR3 is TGTGCCTGGAGCGGACAGTTTTTCTCTGGAAACACCATATATTTT.

CDR3 nucleotides: TGTGCCAGCAGCTTAGCAAGGGGGACAGATTCCTACAATGAGCAGTTCTTC. It is translated as CASSLARGTDSYNEQFF. The V and J genes are TRBV7-9 and TRBJ2-1, with 7 bases aligning to TRBD1. With 0 bases clipped from V and 1 base from J, the junction kept 6 bases outside the gene matches. This CDR3 comprises 17 residues. The germline V gene has CDR1 SEHNR and CDR2 FQNEAQ (reference sequence).

This clone was seen just once. This chain uses TRBV7-2 with TRBJ1-2, with TRBD1 as a possible D gene (5 bases). Trimming pared 7 bases from V and 4 bases from J, leaving 16 bases between. This CDR3 region has 14 residues. In germline, CDR1 is SGHTA, CDR2 FQGNSA. In DNA form, the CDR3 reads TGTGCCAGCACGCTAGTGGGGACTTCCTATGGCTACACCTTC. It codes for CASTLVGTSYGYTF.

In this sample, this clone turned up once. The J gene is TRBJ1-1, the V gene TRBV18; tentative D call: TRBD1 (6 bases). The CDR3 runs to 15 residues. Trimming shortened V by 5 bases and J by 6 bases, and 19 bases separated the two germline ends. Per germline, CDR1 KGHSH and CDR2 LQKENI. This CDR3 is CASSTYPGQSAEAFF. CDR3 nucleotide sequence: TGTGCCAGCTCAACGTACCCGGGACAATCAGCTGAAGCTTTCTTT.

J is TRBJ1-1 and V is TRBV2; TRBD1 matches at 9 bases. Per the germline V gene, CDR1 is SNHLY and CDR2 is FYNNEI. V shed 6 bases and J 1 base; nucleotides not matched to a gene: 6. The CDR3 runs 15 residues. The CDR3 region is CASSQVGQGNTEAFF. CDR3 coding DNA: TGTGCCAGCAGCCAAGTGGGACAGGGGAACACTGAAGCTTTCTTT.

The chain couples TRBV7-2 to TRBJ2-1; 7 bases map to TRBD2. CDR1 and CDR2 from the germline V gene are SGHTA and FQGNSA. The length of the CDR3 is 15 residues. Germline trimming cut 2 bases from V and 3 bases from J; bases unmatched to any gene: 4. This chain's CDR3 is CASSLMGGSYNEQFF. The CDR3 DNA reads TGTGCCAGCAGCTTAATGGGCGGGAGCTACAATGAGCAGTTCTTC.

The rearrangement links TRBV4-1 to TRBJ1-3; D remains unclear. CDR1 is MGHRA, CDR2 YSYEKL, per germline. The CDR3 has 15 amino acids. Trimming pared 4 bases from V and 4 bases from J, leaving 14 bases between. In DNA, the CDR3 is TGCGCCAGCAGCCCCGGAAGGCCGGGAGGAAACACCATATATTTT. Translation gives CASSPGRPGGNTIYF.

This clone was detected only once. The DNA for the CDR3 is TGCGCCAGCAGCTCAGACGGACAGGCCGTCTACGAGCAGTACTTC. As protein: CASSSDGQAVYEQYF. The chain employs TRBV5-1 and TRBJ2-7; 7 bases map to TRBD1. Trimming cost V 3 bases and J 3 bases; bases outside gene matches: 9. Germline assignment: CDR1 SGHRS and CDR2 YFSETQ. The CDR3 is made up of 15 amino acids.